These T cell receptor beta chains were read from a single sample in a study of PD-1 blockade in mismatch repair-deficient tumors. Using immunoSEQ multiplex PCR, the repertoire was profiled, and TCRdb retains in-frame clones only, with some absent. The sample records 20,000 to 25,000 clones, 84% being singletons. The source was peripheral blood, collected 2 weeks after starting pembrolizumab. These receptor sequences come from an adult with mismatch repair-deficient cancer. Each CDR3 is given with its conserved first and last residue. A D gene is named only where the DNA matches it firmly. Part of the rows lack a size; the others show once, few, many or a class for expanded clones.

v_gene,j_gene,d_gene,abundance,CDR3nt,CDR3aa
TRBV4-3,TRBJ1-1,TRBD1,-,TGCGCCAGCAGCGAGGGGGCGTGGGACACTGAAGCTTTCTTT,CASSEGAWDTEAFF
TRBV13,TRBJ1-4,-,-,TGTGCCAGCAGCTTAGGAAGGGATGAAAAACTGTTTTTT,CASSLGRDEKLFF
TRBV18,TRBJ2-5,-,-,TGTGCCAGCTCGATCTTAGGAGGGGGTGAGACCCAGTACTTC,CASSILGGGETQYF
TRBV7-2,TRBJ2-5,-,-,TGTGCCAGCAGCTTAGCCCGAGGGGAGACCCAGTACTTC,CASSLARGETQYF
TRBV4-3,TRBJ2-1,TRBD2,-,TGCGCCAGCAGTGCTAGTGGGAGGGCTTCGGGTGAGCAGTTCTTC,CASSASGRASGEQFF
TRBV19,TRBJ2-6,-,-,TGTGCCAGTACCGAGACGGGATGGGGAGCTGGGGCCAACGTCCTGACTTTC,CASTETGWGAGANVLTF
TRBV29-1,TRBJ2-7,-,-,TGCAGCGTTGAGGAGGGGACCTACGAGCAGTACTTC,CSVEEGTYEQYF
TRBV14,TRBJ2-3,TRBD2,-,TGTGCCAGCAGCCAAACTAGCGGGAGATCAGATACGCAGTATTTT,CASSQTSGRSDTQYF
TRBV5-6,TRBJ1-2,-,-,TGTGCCAGCAGCCTGAACAGGGTTGGCGGCTACACCTTC,CASSLNRVGGYTF
TRBV4-3,TRBJ2-7,TRBD2,-,TGCGCCAGCAGCCAAGTACTAGCGGGTTACGAGCAGTACTTC,CASSQVLAGYEQYF
TRBV23-1,TRBJ1-4,TRBD1,-,TGCGCCAGCAGTCAATCGTTGAAGCGGACAGGGAGGGGAGAAAAACTGTTTTTT,CASSQSLKRTGRGEKLFF
TRBV5-1,TRBJ1-3,TRBD1,-,TGCGCCAGCAGCCCGACAGGGTTTTCTGGAAACACCATATATTTT,CASSPTGFSGNTIYF
TRBV7-2,TRBJ2-5,-,-,TGTGCCAGCAGCAAAAGGGACTTACAAGAGACCCAGTACTTC,CASSKRDLQETQYF
TRBV11-2,TRBJ2-1,TRBD2,-,TGTGCCAGCAGCCCCCTAGCGGGAGGGCCCGGTGAGCAGTTCTTC,CASSPLAGGPGEQFF
TRBV2,TRBJ1-2,-,-,TGTGCCAGCCGGGTAGGGGGGGACTTCTATGGCTACACCTTC,CASRVGGDFYGYTF
TRBV30,TRBJ1-4,TRBD1,-,TGTGCCTGGACCGCCGGGACAGGACTTGAAAAACTGTTTTTT,CAWTAGTGLEKLFF
TRBV5-5,TRBJ2-7,TRBD2,-,TGTGCCAGCAGCTTGGGACTAGCGGGAGGCTACGAGCAGTACTTC,CASSLGLAGGYEQYF
TRBV11-1,TRBJ1-3,-,-,TGTGCCAGCAGCTTAGCGGTGAGCTCTGGAAACACCATATATTTT,CASSLAVSSGNTIYF
TRBV28,TRBJ2-2,-,-,TGTGCCAGCAGTTTAGGCCCGAACACCGGGGAGCTGTTTTTT,CASSLGPNTGELFF
TRBV30,TRBJ1-2,TRBD1,-,TGTGCCTGGAGGACAGGGTTGGGCTATGGCTACACCTTC,CAWRTGLGYGYTF
TRBV10-2,TRBJ2-7,TRBD2,once,TGCGCCAGCAGTGGGGGGGGACTAGCGGGTCGCTACGAGCAGTACTTC,CASSGGGLAGRYEQYF
TRBV5-6,TRBJ2-1,TRBD2,-,TGTGCCAGCAGCTTGGGACTAGCAAATGAGCAGTTCTTC,CASSLGLANEQFF
TRBV4-1,TRBJ2-4,-,-,TGCGCCAGCAGCCAAGATCCCAGCTTAGCGGCCAAAAACATTCAGTACTTC,CASSQDPSLAAKNIQYF
TRBV11-2,TRBJ2-1,-,few,TGTGCCAGCAGCTTAGTTTCACTCCGGGGGTCTGAGCAGTTCTTC,CASSLVSLRGSEQFF
TRBV7-2,TRBJ2-5,TRBD2,once,TGTGCCAGCAGCGCGATGGGAAGCGGGAGGGAGACCCAGTACTTC,CASSAMGSGRETQYF
TRBV6-6,TRBJ2-7,-,few,TGTGCCAGCAGGCCGGACACAACCTACGAGCAGTACTTC,CASRPDTTYEQYF
TRBV4-1,TRBJ1-2,-,-,TGCGCCAGCAGCCAAGATAGCTATGGCTACACCTTC,CASSQDSYGYTF